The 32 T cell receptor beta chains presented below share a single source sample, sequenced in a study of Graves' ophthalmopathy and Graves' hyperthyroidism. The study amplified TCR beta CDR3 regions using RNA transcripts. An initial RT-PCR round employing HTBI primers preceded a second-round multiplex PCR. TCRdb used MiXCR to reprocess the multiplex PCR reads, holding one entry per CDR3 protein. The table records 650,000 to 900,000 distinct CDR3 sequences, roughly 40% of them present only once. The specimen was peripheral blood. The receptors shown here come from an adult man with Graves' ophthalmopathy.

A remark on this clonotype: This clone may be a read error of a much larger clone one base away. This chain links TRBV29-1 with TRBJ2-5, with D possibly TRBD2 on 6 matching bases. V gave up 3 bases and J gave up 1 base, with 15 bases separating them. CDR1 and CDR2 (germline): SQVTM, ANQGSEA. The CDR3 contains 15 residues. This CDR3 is CSVDPGEGSQETQYF. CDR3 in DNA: TGCAGCGTTGATCCGGGGGAAGGCTCCCAAGAGACCCAGTACTTC. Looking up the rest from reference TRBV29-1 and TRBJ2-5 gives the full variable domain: SAVISQKPSRDICQRGTSLTIQCQVDSQVTMMFWYRQQPGQSLTLIATANQGSEATYESGFVIDKFPISRPNLTFSTLTVSNMSPEDSSIYLCSVDPGEGSQETQYFGPGTRLLVL.

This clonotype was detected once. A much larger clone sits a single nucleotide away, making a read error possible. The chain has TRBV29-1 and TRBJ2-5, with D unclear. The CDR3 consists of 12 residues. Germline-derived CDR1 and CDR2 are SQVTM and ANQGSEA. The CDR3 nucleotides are TGCAGTGCTAGTGGGGATGACGAGGCCCAGTACTTC. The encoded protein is CSASGDDEAQYF.

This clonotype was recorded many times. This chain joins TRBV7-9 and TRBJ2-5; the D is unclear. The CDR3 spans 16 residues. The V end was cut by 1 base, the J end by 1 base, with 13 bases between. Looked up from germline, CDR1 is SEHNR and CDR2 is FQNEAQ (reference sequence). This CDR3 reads CASSLVRQALQETQYF. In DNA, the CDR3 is TGTGCCAGCAGCTTAGTCCGGCAGGCCCTCCAAGAGACCCAGTACTTC.

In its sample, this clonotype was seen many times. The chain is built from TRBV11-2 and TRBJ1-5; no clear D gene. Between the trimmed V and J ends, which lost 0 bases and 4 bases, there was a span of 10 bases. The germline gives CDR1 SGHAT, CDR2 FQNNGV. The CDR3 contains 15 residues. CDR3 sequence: CASSLDRGTNQPQHF. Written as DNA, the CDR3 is TGTGCCAGCAGCTTAGATCGGGGAACAAATCAGCCCCAGCATTTT.

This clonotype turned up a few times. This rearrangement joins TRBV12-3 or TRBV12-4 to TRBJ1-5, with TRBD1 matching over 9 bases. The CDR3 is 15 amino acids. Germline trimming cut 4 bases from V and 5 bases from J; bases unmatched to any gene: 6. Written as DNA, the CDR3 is TGTGCCAGCAGTTGGGAGACAGGGGGACATCAGCCCCAGCATTTT. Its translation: CASSWETGGHQPQHF.

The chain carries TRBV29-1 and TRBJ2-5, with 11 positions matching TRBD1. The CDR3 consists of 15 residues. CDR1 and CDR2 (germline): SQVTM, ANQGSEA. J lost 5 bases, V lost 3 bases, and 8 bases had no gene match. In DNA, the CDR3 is TGCAGCGTTGATAGGACAGGGGGCTCTCGGGAGACCCAGTACTTC. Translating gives CSVDRTGGSRETQYF. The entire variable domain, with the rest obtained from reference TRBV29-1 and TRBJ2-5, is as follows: SAVISQKPSRDICQRGTSLTIQCQVDSQVTMMFWYRQQPGQSLTLIATANQGSEATYESGFVIDKFPISRPNLTFSTLTVSNMSPEDSSIYLCSVDRTGGSRETQYFGPGTRLLVL.

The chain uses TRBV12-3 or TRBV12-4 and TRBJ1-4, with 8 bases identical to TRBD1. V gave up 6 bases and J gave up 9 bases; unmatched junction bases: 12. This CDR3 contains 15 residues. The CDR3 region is CASSRGTGLGKKLFF. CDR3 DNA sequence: TGTGCCAGCAGCCGCGGGACAGGCCTAGGGAAAAAACTGTTTTTT.

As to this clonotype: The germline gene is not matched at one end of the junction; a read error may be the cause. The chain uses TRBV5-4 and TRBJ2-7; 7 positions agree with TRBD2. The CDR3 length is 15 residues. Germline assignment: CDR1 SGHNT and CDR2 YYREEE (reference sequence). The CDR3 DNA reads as TGTGCCAGCAGCTTGGGAAGCGGGGTCCTCTACAAGCAGTACTTC. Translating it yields CASSLGSGVLYKQYF. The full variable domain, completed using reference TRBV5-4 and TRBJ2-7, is ETGVTQSPTHLIKTRGQQVTLRCSSQSGHNTVSWYQQALGQGPQFIFQYYREEENGRGNFPPRFSGLQFPNYSSELNVNALELDDSALYLCASSLGSGVLYKQYFGPGTRLTVT.

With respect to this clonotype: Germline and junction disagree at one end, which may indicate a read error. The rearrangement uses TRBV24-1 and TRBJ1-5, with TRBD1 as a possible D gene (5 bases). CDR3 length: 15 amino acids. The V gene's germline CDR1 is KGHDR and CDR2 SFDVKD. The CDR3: CASSLNRGRNQPQHF. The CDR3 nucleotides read TGTGCCAGCAGTTTAAATAGGGGTCGCAATCAGCCCCAGCATTTT.

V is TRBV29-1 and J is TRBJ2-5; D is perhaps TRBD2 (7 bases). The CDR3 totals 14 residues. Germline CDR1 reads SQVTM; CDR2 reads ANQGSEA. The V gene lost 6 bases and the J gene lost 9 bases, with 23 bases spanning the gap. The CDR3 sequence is CSVGPPAGALSQYF. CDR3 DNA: TGCAGCGTCGGACCACCGGCGGGGGCATTGTCCCAGTACTTC.

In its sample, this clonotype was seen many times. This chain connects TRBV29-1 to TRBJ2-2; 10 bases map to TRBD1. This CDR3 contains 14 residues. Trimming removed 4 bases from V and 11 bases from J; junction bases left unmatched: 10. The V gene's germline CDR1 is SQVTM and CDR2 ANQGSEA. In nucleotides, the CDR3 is TGCAGCGTTGGCGGACAGGGGGTGGCGAGTGAGCTGTTTTTT. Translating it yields CSVGGQGVASELFF.

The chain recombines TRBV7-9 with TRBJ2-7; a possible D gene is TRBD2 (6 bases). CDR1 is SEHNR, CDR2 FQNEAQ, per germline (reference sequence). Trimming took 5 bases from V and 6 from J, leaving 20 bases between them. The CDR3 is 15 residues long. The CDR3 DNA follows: TGTGCCAGCAGCACTCTAACGGGGGATTTTCGCGAGCAGTACTTC. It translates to CASSTLTGDFREQYF.

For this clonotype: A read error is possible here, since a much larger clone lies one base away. The CDR3 nucleotides are TGCGCCAGCAGCTCGGGGGACGTATTAACTGCTTTCTTT. Translation gives CASSSGDVLTAFF. This chain joins TRBV5-1 and TRBJ1-1; D is possibly TRBD1 (5 bases). V was shortened by 3 bases and J by 11 bases, with 17 bases between the two germline ends. This CDR3 is 13 amino acids long. Germline CDR1 SGHRS, CDR2 YFSETQ.

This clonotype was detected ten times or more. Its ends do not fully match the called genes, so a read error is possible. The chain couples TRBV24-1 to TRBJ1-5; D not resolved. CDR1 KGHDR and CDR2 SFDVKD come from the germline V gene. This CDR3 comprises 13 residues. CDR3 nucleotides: TGTGCCAGCAGTGACCGCCTCGATCAGCCCCAGCATTTT. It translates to CASSDRLDQPQHF.

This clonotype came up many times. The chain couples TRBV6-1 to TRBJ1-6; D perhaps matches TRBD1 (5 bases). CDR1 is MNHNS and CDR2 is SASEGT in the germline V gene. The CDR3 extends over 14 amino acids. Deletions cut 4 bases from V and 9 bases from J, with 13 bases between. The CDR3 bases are TGTGCCAGCAGTGGAACAGGATCCGGTTCACCCCTCCACTTT. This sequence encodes CASSGTGSGSPLHF.

For the CDR3, the DNA is TGTGCCAGCAGTGAGCGGGACAGGGGGCGTACATTTGCCTATGGCTACACCTTC. Protein: CASSERDRGRTFAYGYTF. The rearrangement uses TRBV25-1 and TRBJ1-2; 12 bases are shared with TRBD1. Germline-derived CDR1 and CDR2 are MGHDK and SYGVNS. This CDR3 region has 18 residues. V dropped 3 bases and J dropped 4; count of bases not matched to a gene: 12.

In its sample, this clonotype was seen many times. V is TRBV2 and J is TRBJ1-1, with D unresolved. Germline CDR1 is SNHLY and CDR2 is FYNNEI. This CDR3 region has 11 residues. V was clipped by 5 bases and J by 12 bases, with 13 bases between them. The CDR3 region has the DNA TGTGCCAGCAGTCAACTGGATTGGACTTTCTTT. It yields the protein CASSQLDWTFF.

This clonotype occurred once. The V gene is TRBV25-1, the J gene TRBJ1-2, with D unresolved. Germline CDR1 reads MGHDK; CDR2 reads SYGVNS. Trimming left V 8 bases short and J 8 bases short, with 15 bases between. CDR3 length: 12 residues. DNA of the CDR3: TGTGCCAGCTCTAACGAAGGTTTGGGCTACACCTTC. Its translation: CASSNEGLGYTF.

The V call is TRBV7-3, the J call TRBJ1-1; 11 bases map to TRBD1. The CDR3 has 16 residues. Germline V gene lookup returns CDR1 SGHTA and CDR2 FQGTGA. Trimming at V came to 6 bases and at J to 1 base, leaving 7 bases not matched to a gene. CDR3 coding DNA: TGTGCCAGCAGTTCTTACGGACAGGGGGCGAACACTGAAGCTTTCTTT. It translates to CASSSYGQGANTEAFF.

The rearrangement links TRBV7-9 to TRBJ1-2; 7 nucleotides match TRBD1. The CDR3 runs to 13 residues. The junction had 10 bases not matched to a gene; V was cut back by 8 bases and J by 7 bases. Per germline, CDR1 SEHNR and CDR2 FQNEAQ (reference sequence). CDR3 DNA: TGTGCCAGCTCACCAGAACAGGGGAGTGGCTACACCTTC. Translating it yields CASSPEQGSGYTF.

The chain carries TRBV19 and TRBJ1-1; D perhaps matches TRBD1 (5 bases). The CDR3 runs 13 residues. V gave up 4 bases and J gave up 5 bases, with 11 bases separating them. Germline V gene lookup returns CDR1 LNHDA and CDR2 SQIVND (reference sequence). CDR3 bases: TGTGCCAGTAGTACGGACATGGGGACTGAAGCTTTCTTT. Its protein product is CASSTDMGTEAFF.

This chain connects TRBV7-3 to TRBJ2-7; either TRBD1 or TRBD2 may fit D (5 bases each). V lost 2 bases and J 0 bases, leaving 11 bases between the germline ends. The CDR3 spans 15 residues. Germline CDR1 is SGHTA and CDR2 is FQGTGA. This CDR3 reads CASSLERGASYEQYF. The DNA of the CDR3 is TGTGCCAGCAGCTTAGAGAGGGGAGCCTCCTACGAGCAGTACTTC.

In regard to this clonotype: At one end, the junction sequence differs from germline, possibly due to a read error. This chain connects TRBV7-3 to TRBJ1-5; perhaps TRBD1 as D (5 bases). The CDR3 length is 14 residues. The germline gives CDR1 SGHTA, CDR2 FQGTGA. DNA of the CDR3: TGTGTCAGCAGCTTAGACAGCCTCTATCAGCCCCAGCATTTT. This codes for CVSSLDSLYQPQHF.

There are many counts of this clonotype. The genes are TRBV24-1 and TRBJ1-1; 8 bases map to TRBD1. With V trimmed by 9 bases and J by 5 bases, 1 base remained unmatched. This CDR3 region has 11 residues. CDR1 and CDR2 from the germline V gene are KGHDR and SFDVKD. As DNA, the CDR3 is TGTGCCACCCGACAGGGGACTGAAGCTTTCTTT. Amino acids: CATRQGTEAFF.

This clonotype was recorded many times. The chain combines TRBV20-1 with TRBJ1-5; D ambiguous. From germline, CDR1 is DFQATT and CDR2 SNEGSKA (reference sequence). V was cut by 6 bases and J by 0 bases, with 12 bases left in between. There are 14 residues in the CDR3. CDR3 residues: CSAEAGNSNQPQHF. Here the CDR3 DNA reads TGCAGTGCCGAGGCAGGAAATAGCAATCAGCCCCAGCATTTT.

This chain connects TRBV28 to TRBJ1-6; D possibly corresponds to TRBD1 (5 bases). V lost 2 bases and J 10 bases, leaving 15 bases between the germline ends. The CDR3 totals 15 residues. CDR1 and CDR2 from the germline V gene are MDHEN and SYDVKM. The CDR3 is CASSLTSGWESPLHF. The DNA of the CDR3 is TGTGCCAGCAGTTTAACATCAGGGTGGGAGTCACCCCTCCACTTT.

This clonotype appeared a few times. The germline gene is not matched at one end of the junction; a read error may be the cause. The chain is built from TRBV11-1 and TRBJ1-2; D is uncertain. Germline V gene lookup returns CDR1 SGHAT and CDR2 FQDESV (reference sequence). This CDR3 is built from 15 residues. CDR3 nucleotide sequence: TGCGCCAGCAGCCAAGCCTCCGGGATTGGGTATGGCTACACCTTC. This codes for CASSQASGIGYGYTF.

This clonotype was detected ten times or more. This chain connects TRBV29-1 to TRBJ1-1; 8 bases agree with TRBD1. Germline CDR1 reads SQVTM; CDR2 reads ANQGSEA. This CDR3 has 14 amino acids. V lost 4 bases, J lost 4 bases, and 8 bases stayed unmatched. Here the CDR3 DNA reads TGCAGCGTTGGGCATCAGGGGGCGGGCACTGAAGCTTTCTTT. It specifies CSVGHQGAGTEAFF.

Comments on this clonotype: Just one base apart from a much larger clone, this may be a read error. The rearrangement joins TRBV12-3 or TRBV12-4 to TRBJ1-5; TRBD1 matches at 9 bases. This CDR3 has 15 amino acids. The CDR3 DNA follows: TGTGCCAGCAGTCCTAGGGACAGGGTTGGTCAGCCCCACCATTTT. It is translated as CASSPRDRVGQPHHF.

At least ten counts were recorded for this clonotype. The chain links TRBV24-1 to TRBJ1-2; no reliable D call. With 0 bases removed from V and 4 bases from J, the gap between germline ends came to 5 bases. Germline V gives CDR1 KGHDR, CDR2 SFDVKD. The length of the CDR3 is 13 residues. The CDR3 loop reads CATSDLNSYGYTF. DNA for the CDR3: TGTGCCACCAGTGATTTGAACAGCTATGGCTACACCTTC.

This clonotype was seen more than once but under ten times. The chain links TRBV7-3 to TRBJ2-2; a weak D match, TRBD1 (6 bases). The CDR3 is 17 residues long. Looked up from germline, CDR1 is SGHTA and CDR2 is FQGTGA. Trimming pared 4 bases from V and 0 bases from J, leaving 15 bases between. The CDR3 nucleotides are TGTGCCAGCAGCTCCACCAGAGGACAGTCGAACACCGGGGAGCTGTTTTTT. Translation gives CASSSTRGQSNTGELFF.

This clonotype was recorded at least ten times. The CDR3 bases are TGTGCCAGCAGCTTAGCGCCCCTAGGGACTAATGAAAAACTGTTTTTT. Translation: CASSLAPLGTNEKLFF. The rearrangement links TRBV7-2 to TRBJ1-4; D is unresolved. The ends were cut back, 0 bases at V and 2 bases at J, with 10 bases in the middle. CDR3 length: 16 residues. CDR1 and CDR2 from the germline V gene are SGHTA and FQGNSA.